This T cell receptor (beta chain) was captured in a study of CD8+ T cells in alopecia areata. As to treatment: oral pan-JAK inhibitor, 5-10 mg twice daily. As the sequencing template, cDNA was produced by extracting RNA and reverse transcribing it. The assay was immunoSEQ multiplex PCR, and TCRdb's table has in-frame clones only and misses some. The sample contains some 190,000 clones, around 56% of which appear only once. V was trimmed by 1 base and J by 0 bases, leaving 10 bases between them. CDR1 SNHLY and CDR2 FYNNEI come from the germline V gene. The CDR3 has 15 residues. Sample: CD4+ T cells sorted from blood, taken at week 4, from a patient treated with tofacitinib. V usage is TRBV2 and J usage is TRBJ2-7; D may be TRBD1 (5 bases). The TCR was taken from a human donor with alopecia areata. CDR3 in DNA: TGTGCCAGCAGTGAAGACAGGAACGGCTCCTACGAGCAGTACTTC. Translation gives CASSEDRNGSYEQYF.